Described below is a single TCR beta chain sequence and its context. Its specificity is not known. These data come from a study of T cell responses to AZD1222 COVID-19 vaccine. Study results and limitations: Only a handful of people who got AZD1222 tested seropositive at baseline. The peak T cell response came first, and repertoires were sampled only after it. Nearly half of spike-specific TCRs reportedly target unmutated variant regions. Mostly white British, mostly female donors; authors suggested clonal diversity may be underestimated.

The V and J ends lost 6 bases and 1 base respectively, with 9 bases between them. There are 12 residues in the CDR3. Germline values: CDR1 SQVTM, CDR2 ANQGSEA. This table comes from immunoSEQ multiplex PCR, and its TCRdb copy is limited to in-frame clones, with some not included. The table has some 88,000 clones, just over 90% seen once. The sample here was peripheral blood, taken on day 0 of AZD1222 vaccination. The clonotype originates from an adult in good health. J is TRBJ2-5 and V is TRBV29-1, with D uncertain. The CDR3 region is CSVMRSQETQYF. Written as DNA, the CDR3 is TGCAGCGTGATGAGATCCCAAGAGACCCAGTACTTC.